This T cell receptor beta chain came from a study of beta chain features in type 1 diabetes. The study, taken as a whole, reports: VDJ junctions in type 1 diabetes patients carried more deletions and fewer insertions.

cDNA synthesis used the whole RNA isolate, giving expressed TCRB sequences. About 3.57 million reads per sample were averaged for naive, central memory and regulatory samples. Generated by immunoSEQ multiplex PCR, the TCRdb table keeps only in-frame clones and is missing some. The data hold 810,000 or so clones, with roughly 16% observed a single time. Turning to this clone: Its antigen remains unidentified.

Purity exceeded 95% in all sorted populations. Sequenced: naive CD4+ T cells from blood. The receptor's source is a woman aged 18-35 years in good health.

The CDR3 bases are TGTGCTAGACGAACACGGGAGTTGCCCTACAATGAGCAGTTCTTC. Translating it yields CARRTRELPYNEQFF. This chain uses TRBV12-5 with TRBJ2-1, with D perhaps matching TRBD2 (6 bases). CDR3 length: 15 residues. Trimming shortened V by 9 bases and J by 2 bases, and 17 bases separated the two germline ends. CDR1 and CDR2 (germline): LGHNT, FRNRAP.